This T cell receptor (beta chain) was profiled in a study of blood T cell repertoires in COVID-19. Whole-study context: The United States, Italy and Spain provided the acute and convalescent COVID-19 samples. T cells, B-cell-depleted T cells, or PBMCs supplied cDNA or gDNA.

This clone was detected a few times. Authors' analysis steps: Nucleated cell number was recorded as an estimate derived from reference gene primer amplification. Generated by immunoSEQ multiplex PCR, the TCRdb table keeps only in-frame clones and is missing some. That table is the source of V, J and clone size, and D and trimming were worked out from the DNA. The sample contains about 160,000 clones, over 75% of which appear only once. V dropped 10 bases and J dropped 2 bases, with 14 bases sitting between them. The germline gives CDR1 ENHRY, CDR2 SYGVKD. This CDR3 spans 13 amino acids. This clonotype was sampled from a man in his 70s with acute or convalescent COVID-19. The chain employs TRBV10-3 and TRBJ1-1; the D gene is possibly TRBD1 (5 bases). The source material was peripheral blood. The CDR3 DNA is TGTGCCACCGATCCGGGACTTAACACTGAAGCTTTCTTT. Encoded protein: CATDPGLNTEAFF.